These 25 T cell receptor beta chains were sequenced from one sample in a study of technical replicates of blood from four donors. The assay was immunoSEQ multiplex PCR, and TCRdb's table has in-frame clones only and misses some. The sample holds 70,000 or so clones, about 90% seen once. The specimen sequenced was PBMCs. The receptors here all came from a human donor in good health. Some clones in this sample may be carry-over from other donors' samples.

This clone is a singleton in its sample. The chain has TRBV10-3 and TRBJ2-7; 8 bases line up with TRBD1. There are 15 residues in the CDR3. The germline gives CDR1 ENHRY, CDR2 SYGVKD. J gave up 3 bases and V 5 bases, and 9 bases lay outside the gene matches. CDR3 bases: TGTGCCATCAGTACGCCCGGGACAGGCGTCTACGAGCAGTACTTC. Its translation is CAISTPGTGVYEQYF.

CDR3 sequence reads: CASSEAGLAADTQYF. CDR3 DNA sequence: TGTGCCAGCAGTGAAGCGGGACTAGCAGCAGATACGCAGTATTTT. The rearrangement uses TRBV6-1 and TRBJ2-3, with 9 bases that match TRBD2. The CDR3 loop spans 15 amino acids. V lost 0 bases and J lost 4; bases outside the gene matches: 2. Germline V gene sequence: CDR1 MNHNS, CDR2 SASEGT.

The chain combines TRBV5-1 with TRBJ1-2; possibly TRBD1 for D (5 bases). CDR1 and CDR2 from the germline V gene are SGHRS and YFSETQ. The CDR3 has 14 residues. V lost 4 bases to trimming and J lost 4 bases, with 14 bases between them. CDR3 region: CASSQGTAVYGYTF. The CDR3 region has the DNA TGCGCCAGCAGCCAGGGTACAGCCGTCTATGGCTACACCTTC.

V gene TRBV5-1 combines with J gene TRBJ1-2; TRBD1 aligns across 10 bases. The V gene's germline CDR1 is SGHRS and CDR2 YFSETQ. Germline trimming cut 3 bases from V and 7 bases from J; bases unmatched to any gene: 15. The CDR3 sequence is 17 residues long. The CDR3 region is CASSWGDRGLTLVGYTF. In DNA form, the CDR3 reads TGCGCCAGCAGCTGGGGGGACAGGGGTCTTACCCTGGTTGGCTACACCTTC.

The V and J genes are TRBV7-8 and TRBJ2-2, with D unclear. CDR1 and CDR2 from the germline V gene are SGHVS and FQNEAQ. The CDR3 extends over 16 amino acids. V gave up 4 bases and J gave up 1 base, with 13 bases separating them. CDR3 in amino acids: CASSWVYQVNTGELFF. In DNA form, the CDR3 reads TGTGCCAGCAGCTGGGTATATCAGGTGAACACCGGGGAGCTGTTTTTT.

J is TRBJ2-1 and V is TRBV6-5; TRBD2 agrees at 11 bases. The V gene's germline CDR1 is MNHEY and CDR2 SVGAGI. This CDR3 region has 15 residues. Germline trimming cut 6 bases from V and 4 bases from J; bases unmatched to any gene: 5. The CDR3 loop reads CASSLTSGSYNEQFF. The CDR3, as DNA: TGTGCCAGCAGCCTCACTAGCGGGAGTTACAATGAGCAGTTCTTC.

This clone was seen a single time. The chain links TRBV30 to TRBJ2-7; 10 bases align to TRBD1. With V trimmed by 3 bases and J by 4 bases, 3 bases remained unmatched. CDR3 length: 13 residues. The germline V gene encodes CDR1 GTSNPN and CDR2 SVGIG (reference sequence). CDR3 residues: CAWSRTGGYEQYF. The CDR3 DNA follows: TGTGCCTGGAGCCGGACAGGGGGGTACGAGCAGTACTTC.

The chain employs TRBV4-3 and TRBJ2-6; D perhaps matches TRBD2 (6 bases). V lost 0 bases and J 2 bases, leaving 8 bases between the germline ends. The CDR3 sequence is 16 residues long. The germline CDR1 and CDR2 sequences are LGHNA and YSLEER. CDR3 residues: CASSQEWGAGANVLTF. The DNA of the CDR3 is TGCGCCAGCAGCCAAGAGTGGGGGGCTGGGGCCAACGTCCTGACTTTC.

V is TRBV15 and J is TRBJ2-1; 7 bases are shared with TRBD2. CDR3 size: 19 residues. V was clipped by 3 bases and J by 1 base; unmatched bases: 15. Germline V lookup: CDR1 LNHNV, CDR2 YYDKDF (reference sequence). The CDR3 bases are TGTGCCACCAGCAGGAACCTAGGGTTCGTCGGGAGGTCCTACAATGAGCAGTTCTTC. Protein: CATSRNLGFVGRSYNEQFF.

This chain connects TRBV27 to TRBJ2-7; a weak D match, TRBD2 (5 bases). This CDR3 has 11 residues. V gave up 5 bases and J gave up 3 bases, with 5 bases separating them. Germline values: CDR1 MNHEY, CDR2 SMNVEV (reference sequence). The CDR3 spells CASSRGYEQYF. For the CDR3, the DNA is TGTGCCAGCAGTCGGGGCTACGAGCAGTACTTC.

J is TRBJ2-5 and V is TRBV5-6, with TRBD2 identical over 9 bases. Germline lookup yields CDR1 SGHDT and CDR2 YYEEEE. The J segment lost 2 bases and the V segment lost 3 bases, leaving 5 bases of the junction unmatched. This CDR3 contains 15 residues. CDR3 sequence (DNA): TGTGCCAGCAGCTGGGGACTAGCACCACAAGAGACCCAGTACTTC. It specifies CASSWGLAPQETQYF.

The chain joins TRBV7-2 to TRBJ2-1; tentative D call: TRBD2 (7 bases). With 5 bases removed from V and 2 bases from J, the gap between germline ends came to 19 bases. The CDR3 is 17 amino acids. Germline assignment: CDR1 SGHTA and CDR2 FQGNSA. The CDR3 region is CASSPQRGGGTYNEQFF. CDR3 DNA sequence: TGTGCCAGCAGCCCCCAGAGGGGGGGAGGGACCTACAATGAGCAGTTCTTC.

V is TRBV10-3 and J is TRBJ1-4; 7 bases match TRBD1. Looked up from germline, CDR1 is ENHRY and CDR2 is SYGVKD. J gave up 10 bases and V 3 bases, and 5 bases lay outside the gene matches. The CDR3 consists of 13 residues. The CDR3 sequence: CAISDGGGGKLFF. The DNA for the CDR3 is TGTGCCATCAGTGACGGAGGGGGCGGAAAACTGTTTTTT.

The V call is TRBV5-4, the J call TRBJ2-3, with TRBD2 identical over 9 bases. J gave up 2 bases and V 1 base, and 14 bases lay outside the gene matches. Germline CDR1 and CDR2: SGHNT and YYREEE (reference sequence). This CDR3 contains 19 residues. The CDR3, as DNA: TGTGCCAGCAGCTTGATCGGCCTAGGGCGGGAGGGAATCACAGATACGCAGTATTTT. Its protein is CASSLIGLGREGITDTQYF.

J is TRBJ1-2 and V is TRBV29-1; D not resolved. The V end lost 5 bases, the J end lost 9 bases, and 19 bases lay between the germline ends. The CDR3 covers 13 residues. The germline gives CDR1 SQVTM, CDR2 ANQGSEA. The DNA of the CDR3 is TGCAGCGTTAAGTATCCGGCGGCTATTAGCTACACCTTC. It codes for CSVKYPAAISYTF. The variable domain in full, with the rest retrieved from reference TRBV29-1 and TRBJ1-2, is SAVISQKPSRDICQRGTSLTIQCQVDSQVTMMFWYRQQPGQSLTLIATANQGSEATYESGFVIDKFPISRPNLTFSTLTVSNMSPEDSSIYLCSVKYPAAISYTFGSGTRLTVV.

This clone was seen a few times. This sequence joins TRBV30 and TRBJ1-1; 9 bases map to TRBD1. The CDR3 runs to 12 residues. Germline CDR1 reads GTSNPN; CDR2 reads SVGIG (reference sequence). With V trimmed by 2 bases and J by 8 bases, 3 bases remained unmatched. The DNA of the CDR3 is TGTGCCTGGAGTTCCGGGACAGGGGAAGCTTTCTTT. Amino acid sequence: CAWSSGTGEAFF.

The chain employs TRBV7-2 and TRBJ2-1, with D maybe TRBD1 (5 bases). The germline gives CDR1 SGHTA, CDR2 FQGNSA. Deletions cut 5 bases from V and 8 bases from J, with 16 bases between. CDR3 length: 14 amino acids. CDR3 in DNA: TGTGCCAGCAGCCTGACGCAGGGTGTCGATGAGCAGTTCTTC. It yields the protein CASSLTQGVDEQFF.

This chain joins TRBV7-2 and TRBJ2-7, with D perhaps matching TRBD2 (6 bases). There are 15 residues in the CDR3. CDR1 is SGHTA, CDR2 FQGNSA, per germline. Trimming cost V 5 bases and J 4 bases, with 18 bases left between them. For the CDR3, the DNA is TGTGCCAGCAGCCCTCCGGGGCGGGGCACGTACGAGCAGTACTTC. Translated, it gives CASSPPGRGTYEQYF.

The chain combines TRBV5-4 with TRBJ2-1, with 8 bases identical to TRBD2. The CDR3 is 17 residues long. From germline, CDR1 is SGHNT and CDR2 YYREEE (reference sequence). V dropped 3 bases and J dropped 6; count of bases not matched to a gene: 14. The chain's CDR3 is CASSWLVGSGVGNEQFF. In DNA, the CDR3 is TGTGCCAGCAGCTGGCTTGTAGGTAGCGGGGTTGGCAATGAGCAGTTCTTC.

This clone was counted between two and nine times. This chain links TRBV2 with TRBJ1-4; the match to TRBD1 covers 9 bases. V was pared by 1 base and J by 9 bases, with 6 bases of the junction left unmatched. The CDR3 is made up of 15 amino acids. The germline gives CDR1 SNHLY, CDR2 FYNNEI. The CDR3 reads CASSEGGQGPQKLFF. CDR3 coding DNA: TGTGCCAGCAGTGAAGGGGGACAGGGCCCGCAAAAACTGTTTTTT.

V gene TRBV7-9 combines with J gene TRBJ2-7, with TRBD2 identical over 12 bases. CDR1 SEHNR and CDR2 FQNEAQ come from the germline V gene (reference sequence). Trimming removed 4 bases from V and 2 bases from J; junction bases left unmatched: 6. This CDR3 is 16 amino acids long. Here the CDR3 reads CASSSLLAGGPYEQYF. The CDR3 nucleotides read TGTGCCAGCAGCTCATTACTAGCGGGAGGTCCCTACGAGCAGTACTTC.

The rearrangement joins TRBV2 to TRBJ1-5, with D tentatively TRBD1 (5 bases). The germline gives CDR1 SNHLY, CDR2 FYNNEI. The ends were cut back, 4 bases at V and 6 bases at J, with 13 bases in the middle. This CDR3 region has 14 residues. The CDR3 nucleotides are TGTGCCAGCAGTGGAGACAGCAACGCTCAGCCCCAGCATTTT. Translated: CASSGDSNAQPQHF.

The chain joins TRBV6-5 to TRBJ2-1; TRBD2 aligns across 12 bases. The CDR3 sequence is 14 residues long. The junction had 7 bases not matched to a gene; V was cut back by 6 bases and J by 10 bases. CDR1 MNHEY and CDR2 SVGAGI come from the germline V gene. The CDR3 loop is CASRRLAGEAEQFF. The CDR3, as DNA: TGTGCCAGCAGGCGACTAGCGGGAGAAGCGGAGCAGTTCTTC.

The CDR3 is CASTGTGGGEKLFF. The DNA for the CDR3 is TGTGCCAGCACCGGAACAGGGGGCGGTGAAAAACTGTTTTTT. The rearrangement links TRBV6-5 to TRBJ1-4; 9 bases align to TRBD1. Germline V gene data show CDR1 as MNHEY and CDR2 as SVGAGI. Trimming took 7 bases from V and 7 from J; bases not matched to a gene: 7. This CDR3 is 14 amino acids long.

V is TRBV7-2 and J is TRBJ2-3; D ambiguous. CDR1 SGHTA and CDR2 FQGNSA come from the germline V gene. V was cut by 3 bases and J by 2 bases, with 9 bases left in between. The CDR3 contains 14 residues. The CDR3 region is CASSFQVDTDTQYF. In DNA form, the CDR3 reads TGTGCCAGCAGCTTTCAGGTAGACACAGATACGCAGTATTTT.